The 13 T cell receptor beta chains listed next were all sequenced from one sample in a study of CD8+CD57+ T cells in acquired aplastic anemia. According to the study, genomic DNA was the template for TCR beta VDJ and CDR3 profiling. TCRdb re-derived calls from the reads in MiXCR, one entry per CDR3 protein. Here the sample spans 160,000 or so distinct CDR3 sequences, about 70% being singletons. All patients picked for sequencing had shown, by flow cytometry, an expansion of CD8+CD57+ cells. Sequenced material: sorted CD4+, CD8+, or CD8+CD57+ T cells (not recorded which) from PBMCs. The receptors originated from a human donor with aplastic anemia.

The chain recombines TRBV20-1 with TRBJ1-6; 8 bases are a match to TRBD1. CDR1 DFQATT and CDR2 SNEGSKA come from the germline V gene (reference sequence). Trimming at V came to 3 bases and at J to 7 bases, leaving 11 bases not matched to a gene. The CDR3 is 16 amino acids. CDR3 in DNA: TGCAGTGCTAGGAGACAGGGGTTTATAGGGAATTCACCCCTCCACTTT. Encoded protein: CSARRQGFIGNSPLHF.

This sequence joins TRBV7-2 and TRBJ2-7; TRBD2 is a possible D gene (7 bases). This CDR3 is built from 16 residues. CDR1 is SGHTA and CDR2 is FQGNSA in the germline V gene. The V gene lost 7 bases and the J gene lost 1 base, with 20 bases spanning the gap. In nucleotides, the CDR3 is TGTGCCAGCAATCCTGGGGGCGCCGGGGGGTCCTACGAGCAGTACTTC. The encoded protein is CASNPGGAGGSYEQYF. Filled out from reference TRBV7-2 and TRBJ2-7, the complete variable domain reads GAGVSQSPSNKVTEKGKDVELRCDPISGHTALYWYRQSLGQGLEFLIYFQGNSAPDKSGLPSDRFSAERTGGSVSTLTIQRTQQEDSAVYLCASNPGGAGGSYEQYFGPGTRLTVT.

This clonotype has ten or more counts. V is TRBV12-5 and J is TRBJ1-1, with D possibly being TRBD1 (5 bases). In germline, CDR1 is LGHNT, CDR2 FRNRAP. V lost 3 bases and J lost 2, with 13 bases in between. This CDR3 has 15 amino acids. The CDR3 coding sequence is TGTGCTAGTGGTTTCTCCGGAGGGGCCAACACTGAAGCTTTCTTT. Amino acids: CASGFSGGANTEAFF.

The chain's CDR3 is CASSPWEPSSGNTF. CDR3 coding DNA: TGTGCCAGCAGCCCCTGGGAGCCTAGCTCTGGAAACACCTTC. This sequence joins TRBV7-2 and TRBJ1-2, with D unclear. Trimming removed 5 bases from V and 12 bases from J, with 22 bases in between. This CDR3 spans 14 amino acids. Germline CDR1 and CDR2: SGHTA and FQGNSA.

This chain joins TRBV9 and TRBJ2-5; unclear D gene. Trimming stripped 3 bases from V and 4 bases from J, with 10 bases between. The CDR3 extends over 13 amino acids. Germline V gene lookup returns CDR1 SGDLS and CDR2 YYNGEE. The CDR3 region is CASSAWGGETQYF. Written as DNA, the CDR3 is TGTGCCAGCAGCGCTTGGGGTGGAGAGACCCAGTACTTC.

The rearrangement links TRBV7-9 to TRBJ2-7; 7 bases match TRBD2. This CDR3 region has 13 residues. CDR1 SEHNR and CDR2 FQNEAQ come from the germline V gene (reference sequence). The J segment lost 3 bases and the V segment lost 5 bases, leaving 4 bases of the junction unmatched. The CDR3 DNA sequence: TGTGCCAGCAGCGCGGGGGTGGGCTACGAGCAGTACTTC. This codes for CASSAGVGYEQYF.

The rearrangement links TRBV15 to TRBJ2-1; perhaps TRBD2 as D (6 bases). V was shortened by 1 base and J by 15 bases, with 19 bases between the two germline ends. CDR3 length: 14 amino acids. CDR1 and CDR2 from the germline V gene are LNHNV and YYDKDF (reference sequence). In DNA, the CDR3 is TGTGCCACCAGCAGAGGCGGAGCGGGTGGGAGACGGTTCTTC. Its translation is CATSRGGAGGRRFF.

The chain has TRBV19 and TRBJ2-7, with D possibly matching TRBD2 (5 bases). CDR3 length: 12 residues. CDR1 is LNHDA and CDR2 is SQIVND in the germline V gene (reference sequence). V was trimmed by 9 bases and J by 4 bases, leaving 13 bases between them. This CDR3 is CASSQRGYEQYF. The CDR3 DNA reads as TGTGCCAGCAGCCAACGGGGTTACGAGCAGTACTTC.

The CDR3 sequence: CAISESRGGSGPGEQFF. CDR3 sequence (DNA): TGTGCCATCAGTGAGTCGAGGGGCGGGAGTGGGCCAGGAGAGCAGTTCTTC. The rearrangement joins TRBV10-3 to TRBJ2-1; 7 positions match TRBD2. The V gene end was trimmed by 0 bases and the J gene end by 10 bases; junction bases not matched to a gene: 15. This CDR3 spans 17 amino acids. CDR1 and CDR2 (germline): ENHRY, SYGVKD.

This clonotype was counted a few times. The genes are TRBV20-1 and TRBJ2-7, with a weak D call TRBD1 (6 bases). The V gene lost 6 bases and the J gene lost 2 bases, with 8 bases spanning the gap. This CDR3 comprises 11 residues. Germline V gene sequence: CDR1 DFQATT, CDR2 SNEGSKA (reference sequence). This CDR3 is CSARTAYEQYF. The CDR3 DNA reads TGCAGTGCACGGACAGCCTACGAGCAGTACTTC.

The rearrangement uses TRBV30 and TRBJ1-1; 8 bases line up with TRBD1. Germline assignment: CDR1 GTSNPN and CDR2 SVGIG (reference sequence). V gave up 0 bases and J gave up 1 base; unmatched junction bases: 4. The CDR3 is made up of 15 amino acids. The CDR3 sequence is CAWSVPGQANTEAFF. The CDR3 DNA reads TGTGCCTGGAGTGTCCCGGGACAGGCGAACACTGAAGCTTTCTTT.

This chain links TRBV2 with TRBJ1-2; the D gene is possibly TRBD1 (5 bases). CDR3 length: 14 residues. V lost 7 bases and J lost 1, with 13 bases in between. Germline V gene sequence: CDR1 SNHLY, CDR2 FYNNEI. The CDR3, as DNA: TGTGCCAGCAAACCATTGACAGTTAACTATGGCTACACCTTC. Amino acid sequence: CASKPLTVNYGYTF.

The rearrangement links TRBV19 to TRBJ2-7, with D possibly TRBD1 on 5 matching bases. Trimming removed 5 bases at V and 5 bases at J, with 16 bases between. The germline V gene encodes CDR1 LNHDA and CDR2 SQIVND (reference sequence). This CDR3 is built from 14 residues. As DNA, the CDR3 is TGTGCCAGTAGTCCCTGGGCAGGGTTCAACGAGCAGTACTTC. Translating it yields CASSPWAGFNEQYF.